This T cell receptor (beta chain) was observed in a study of blood T cell repertoires in COVID-19. In the study overall: From the United States, Italy and Spain came samples of acute and convalescent COVID-19. PBMCs, B-cell-depleted T cells, or T cells were the source of the cDNA or gDNA that made up the material.

This CDR3 has 15 residues. Germline V gives CDR1 SGHAT, CDR2 FQNNGV. V was shortened by 7 bases and J by 4 bases, with 17 bases between the two germline ends. Sequencing was performed with immunoSEQ multiplex PCR; in TCRdb, only in-frame clones are kept and a portion is missing. The sample includes 50,000 to 65,000 clones, about 90% of them seen just once. The receptor comes from a human donor in a cohort sampled during active COVID-19. This rearrangement joins TRBV11-2 to TRBJ2-1, with a weak D call TRBD2 (6 bases). The specimen was peripheral blood. The CDR3 protein is CASTRTSGPYNEQFF. The DNA for the CDR3 is TGTGCCAGCACCCGAACCAGCGGGCCATACAATGAGCAGTTCTTC.